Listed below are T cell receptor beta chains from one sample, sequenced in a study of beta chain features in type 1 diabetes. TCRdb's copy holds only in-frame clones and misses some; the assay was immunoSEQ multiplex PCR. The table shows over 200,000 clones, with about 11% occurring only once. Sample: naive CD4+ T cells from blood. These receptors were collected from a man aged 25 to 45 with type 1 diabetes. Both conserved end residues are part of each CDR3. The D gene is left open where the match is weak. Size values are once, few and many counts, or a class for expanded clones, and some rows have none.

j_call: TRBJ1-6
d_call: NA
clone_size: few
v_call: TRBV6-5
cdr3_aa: CASSAGSSPLHF
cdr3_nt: TGTGCCAGCTCGGCCGGGTCTTCACCCCTCCACTTT

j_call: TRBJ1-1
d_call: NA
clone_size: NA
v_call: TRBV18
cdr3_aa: CASSYPSGVNTEAFF
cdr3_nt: TGTGCCAGCTCCTACCCGTCAGGGGTTAACACTGAAGCTTTCTTT

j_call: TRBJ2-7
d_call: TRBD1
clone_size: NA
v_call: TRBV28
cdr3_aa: CATDRQGFSYEQYF
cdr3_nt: TGTGCCACCGATAGACAGGGCTTTTCCTACGAGCAGTACTTC

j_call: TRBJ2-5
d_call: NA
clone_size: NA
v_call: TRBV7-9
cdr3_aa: CASSLPVTKGLETQYF
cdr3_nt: TGTGCCAGCAGCTTACCGGTTACAAAGGGACTAGAGACCCAGTACTTC

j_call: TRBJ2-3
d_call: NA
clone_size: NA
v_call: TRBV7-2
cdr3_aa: CASSPGFSSDTQYF
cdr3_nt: TGTGCCAGCAGCCCTGGCTTTTCTTCAGATACGCAGTATTTT

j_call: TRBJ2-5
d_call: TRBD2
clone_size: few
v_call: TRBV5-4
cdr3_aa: CASSQSPGLAGGPGTETQYF
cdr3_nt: TGTGCCAGCAGTCAATCTCCGGGACTAGCGGGGGGGCCGGGGACAGAGACCCAGTACTTC

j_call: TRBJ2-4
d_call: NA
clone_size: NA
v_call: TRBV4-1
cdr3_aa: CASSQPSQGIENIQYF
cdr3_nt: TGCGCCAGCAGCCAGCCATCTCAGGGAATCGAAAACATTCAGTACTTC

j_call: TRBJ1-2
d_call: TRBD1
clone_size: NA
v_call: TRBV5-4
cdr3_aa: CASSWPGQGDYGYTF
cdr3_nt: TGTGCCAGCAGCTGGCCGGGACAGGGGGACTATGGCTACACCTTC

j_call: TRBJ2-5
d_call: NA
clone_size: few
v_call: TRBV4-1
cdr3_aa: CASSQVPPGTQYF
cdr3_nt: TGCGCCAGCAGCCAGGTTCCGCCGGGGACCCAGTACTTC

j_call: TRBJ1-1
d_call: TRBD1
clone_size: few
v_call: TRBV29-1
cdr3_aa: CSVGRDRALTEAFF
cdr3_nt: TGCAGCGTTGGGAGGGACAGGGCCCTGACTGAAGCTTTCTTT

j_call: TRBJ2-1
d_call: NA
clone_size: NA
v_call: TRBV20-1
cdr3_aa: CSVHYNEQFF
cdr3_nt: TGCAGTGTCCACTACAATGAGCAGTTCTTC

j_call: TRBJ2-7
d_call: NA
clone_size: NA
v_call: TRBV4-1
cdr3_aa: CASSQDIGFPGEQYF
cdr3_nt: TGCGCCAGCAGCCAAGACATAGGATTTCCCGGGGAGCAGTACTTC

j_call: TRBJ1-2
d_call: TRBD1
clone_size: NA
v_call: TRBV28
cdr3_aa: CASSQGQNNYGYTF
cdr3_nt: TGTGCCAGCAGTCAGGGACAGAATAACTATGGCTACACCTTC

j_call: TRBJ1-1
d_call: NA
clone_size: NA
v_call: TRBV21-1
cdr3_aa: CASSEGHKNTEAFF
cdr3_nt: TGTGCCAGCAGCGAGGGACATAAGAACACTGAAGCTTTCTTT

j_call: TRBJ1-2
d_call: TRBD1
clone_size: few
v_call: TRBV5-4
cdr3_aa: CASSLSQGASYGYTF
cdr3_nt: TGTGCCAGCAGCTTGTCGCAGGGGGCCTCCTATGGCTACACCTTC

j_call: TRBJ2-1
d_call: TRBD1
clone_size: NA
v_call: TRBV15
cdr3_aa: CATSRAGTGANEQFF
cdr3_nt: TGTGCCACCAGCAGAGCCGGGACAGGGGCCAATGAGCAGTTCTTC

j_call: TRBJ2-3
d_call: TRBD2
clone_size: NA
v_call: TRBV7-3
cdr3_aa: CASSSSGGTDTQYF
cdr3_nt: TGTGCCAGCAGCTCCAGCGGGGGGACAGATACGCAGTATTTT

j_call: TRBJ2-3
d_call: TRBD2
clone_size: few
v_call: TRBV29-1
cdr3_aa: CSVVTSGGSTDTQYF
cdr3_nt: TGCAGCGTGGTCACTAGCGGGGGAAGCACAGATACGCAGTATTTT

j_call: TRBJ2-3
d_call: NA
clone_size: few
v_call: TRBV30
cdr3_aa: CAYAGGVKDTQYF
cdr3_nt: TGTGCCTACGCAGGCGGGGTAAAGGATACGCAGTATTTT

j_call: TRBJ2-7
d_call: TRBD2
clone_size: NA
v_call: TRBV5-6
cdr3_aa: CASSLSGGDYEQYF
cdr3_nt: TGTGCCAGCAGCTTGAGCGGGGGGGACTACGAGCAGTACTTC

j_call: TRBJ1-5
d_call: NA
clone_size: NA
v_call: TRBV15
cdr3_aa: CATSRGEGSNQPQHF
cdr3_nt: TGTGCCACCAGCAGAGGGGAGGGGAGCAATCAGCCCCAGCATTTT

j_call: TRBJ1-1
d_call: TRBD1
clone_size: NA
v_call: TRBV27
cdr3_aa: CASSLGTGSTEAFF
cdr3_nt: TGTGCCAGCAGTTTAGGGACAGGGAGCACTGAAGCTTTCTTT

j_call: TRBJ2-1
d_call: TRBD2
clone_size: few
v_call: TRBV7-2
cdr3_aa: CASSHWGAGGPNEQFF
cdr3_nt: TGTGCCAGCAGCCACTGGGGAGCGGGGGGCCCCAATGAGCAGTTCTTC

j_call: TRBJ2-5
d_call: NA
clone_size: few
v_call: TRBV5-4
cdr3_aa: CASSFTGNSYQETQYF
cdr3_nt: TGTGCCAGCAGCTTTACAGGGAATTCGTACCAAGAGACCCAGTACTTC

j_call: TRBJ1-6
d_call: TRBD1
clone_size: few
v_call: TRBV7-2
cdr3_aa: CASSVYRGSNSPLHF
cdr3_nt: TGTGCCAGCAGCGTCTACAGGGGGTCTAATTCACCCCTCCACTTT

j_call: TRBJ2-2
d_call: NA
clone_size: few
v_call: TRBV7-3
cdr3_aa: CASSLGGLNTGELFF
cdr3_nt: TGTGCCAGCAGCCTCGGAGGGTTGAACACCGGGGAGCTGTTTTTT

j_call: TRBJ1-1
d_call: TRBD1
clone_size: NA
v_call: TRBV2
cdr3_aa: CASTRDSNTEAFF
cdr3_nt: TGTGCCAGCACGAGGGACAGCAACACTGAAGCTTTCTTT

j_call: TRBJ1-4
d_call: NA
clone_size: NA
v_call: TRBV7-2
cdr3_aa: CASSLGAMSSTNEKLFF
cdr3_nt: TGTGCCAGCAGCTTAGGAGCGATGAGTTCAACTAATGAAAAACTGTTTTTT

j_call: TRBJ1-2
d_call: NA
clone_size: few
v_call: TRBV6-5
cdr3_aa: CASSRADPYGYTF
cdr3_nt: TGTGCCAGCAGTCGAGCGGATCCTTATGGCTACACCTTC

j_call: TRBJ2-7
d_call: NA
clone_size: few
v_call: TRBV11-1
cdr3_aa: CASSLALAGADYEQYF
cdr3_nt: TGTGCCAGCAGCTTAGCGCTGGCGGGGGCCGACTACGAGCAGTACTTC

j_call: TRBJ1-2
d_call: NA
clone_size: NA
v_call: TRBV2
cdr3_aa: CASSFYDYGYTF
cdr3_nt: TGTGCCAGCAGTTTCTACGACTATGGCTACACCTTC

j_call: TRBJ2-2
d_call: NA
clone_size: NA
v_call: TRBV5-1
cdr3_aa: CASSLALRVGELFF
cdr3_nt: TGCGCCAGCAGCTTGGCCCTCAGGGTCGGGGAGCTGTTTTTT

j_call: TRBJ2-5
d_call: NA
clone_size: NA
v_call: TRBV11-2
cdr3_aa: CASSFGGAETQYF
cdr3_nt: TGTGCCAGCAGCTTCGGTGGTGCAGAGACCCAGTACTTC

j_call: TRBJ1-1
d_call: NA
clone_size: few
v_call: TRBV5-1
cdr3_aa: CASSLSRGIEAFF
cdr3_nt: TGCGCCAGCAGCTTGAGCCGGGGAATTGAAGCTTTCTTT

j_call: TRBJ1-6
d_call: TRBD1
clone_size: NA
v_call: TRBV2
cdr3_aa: CARDRGGNSPLHF
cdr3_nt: TGTGCCAGAGACAGGGGTGGTAATTCACCCCTCCACTTT

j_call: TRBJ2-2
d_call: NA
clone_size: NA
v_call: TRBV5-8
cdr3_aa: CASSPVRTGELFF
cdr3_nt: TGTGCCAGCAGCCCTGTCCGCACCGGGGAGCTGTTTTTT

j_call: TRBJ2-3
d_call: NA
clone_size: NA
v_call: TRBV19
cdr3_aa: CASRLVGTDTQYF
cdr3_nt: TGTGCCAGTCGACTAGTCGGCACAGATACGCAGTATTTT

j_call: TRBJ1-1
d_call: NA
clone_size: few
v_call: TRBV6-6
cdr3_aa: CASTEDRSTEAFF
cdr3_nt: TGTGCCAGCACCGAAGACAGATCCACTGAAGCTTTCTTT

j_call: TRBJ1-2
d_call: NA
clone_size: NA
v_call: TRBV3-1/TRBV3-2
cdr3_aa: CATRYGYTF
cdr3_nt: TGTGCCACTCGCTATGGCTACACCTTC

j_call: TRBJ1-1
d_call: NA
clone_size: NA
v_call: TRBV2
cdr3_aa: CASKSGVGTEAFF
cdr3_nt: TGTGCCAGCAAATCAGGGGTGGGGACTGAAGCTTTCTTT

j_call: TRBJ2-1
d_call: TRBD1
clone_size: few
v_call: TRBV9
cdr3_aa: CASSIGTGPYNEQFF
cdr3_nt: TGTGCCAGCAGCATTGGGACAGGGCCGTACAATGAGCAGTTCTTC

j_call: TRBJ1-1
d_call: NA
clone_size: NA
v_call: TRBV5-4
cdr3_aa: CASSLQGRNTEAFF
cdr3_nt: TGTGCCAGCAGCTTGCAGGGCAGGAACACTGAAGCTTTCTTT

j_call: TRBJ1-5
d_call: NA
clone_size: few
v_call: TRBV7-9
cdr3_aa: CASSLQGGQPQHF
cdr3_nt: TGTGCCAGCAGCTTACAGGGTGGGCAGCCCCAGCATTTT

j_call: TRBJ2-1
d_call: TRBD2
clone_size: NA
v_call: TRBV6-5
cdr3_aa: CASSGTSGYNEQFF
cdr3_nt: TGTGCCAGCAGCGGGACTAGCGGTTACAATGAGCAGTTCTTC

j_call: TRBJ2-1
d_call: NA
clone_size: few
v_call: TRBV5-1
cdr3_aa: CASSLAPSDYNEQFF
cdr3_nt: TGCGCCAGCAGCTTGGCCCCCAGTGATTACAATGAGCAGTTCTTC

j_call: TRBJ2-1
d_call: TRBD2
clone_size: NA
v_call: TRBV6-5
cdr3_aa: CASNRPTGTSNEQFF
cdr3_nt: TGTGCCAGCAACCGACCGACCGGGACTAGTAATGAGCAGTTCTTC

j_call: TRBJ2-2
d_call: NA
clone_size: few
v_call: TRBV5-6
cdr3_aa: CASSLVISDGTGELFF
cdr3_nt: TGTGCCAGCAGCTTGGTTATCAGCGATGGCACCGGGGAGCTGTTTTTT

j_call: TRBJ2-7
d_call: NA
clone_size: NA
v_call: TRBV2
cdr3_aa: CASRFGTASYEQYF
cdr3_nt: TGTGCCAGCAGATTCGGGACTGCTTCCTACGAGCAGTACTTC

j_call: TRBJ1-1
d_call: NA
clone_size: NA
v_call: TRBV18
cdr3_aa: CASSPREGTEAFF
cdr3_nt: TGTGCCAGCTCACCAAGGGAGGGTACTGAAGCTTTCTTT

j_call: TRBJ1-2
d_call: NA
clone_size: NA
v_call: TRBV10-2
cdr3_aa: CASSVSGSNYGYTF
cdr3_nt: TGCGCCAGCAGTGTGTCCGGGTCTAACTATGGCTACACCTTC

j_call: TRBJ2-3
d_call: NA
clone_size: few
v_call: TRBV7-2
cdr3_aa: CASSLGSGSTDTQYF
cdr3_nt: TGTGCCAGCAGCTTAGGGAGCGGGAGCACAGATACGCAGTATTTT

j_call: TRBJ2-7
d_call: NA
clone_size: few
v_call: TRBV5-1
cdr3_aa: CASIPQPGVIDEQYF
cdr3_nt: TGCGCCAGCATCCCCCAGCCAGGGGTGATCGACGAGCAGTACTTC

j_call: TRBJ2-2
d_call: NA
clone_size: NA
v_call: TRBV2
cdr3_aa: CASSESFLSTGELFF
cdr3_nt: TGTGCCAGCAGTGAATCCTTCCTTAGCACCGGGGAGCTGTTTTTT

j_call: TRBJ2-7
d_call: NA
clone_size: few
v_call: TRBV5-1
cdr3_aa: CASSEGVVYEQYF
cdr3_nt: TGCGCCAGCAGTGAAGGGGTAGTCTACGAGCAGTACTTC

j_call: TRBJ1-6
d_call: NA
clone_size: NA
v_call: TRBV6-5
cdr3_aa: CASSSAPPGSPLHF
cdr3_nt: TGTGCCAGCAGCTCGGCCCCGCCGGGTTCACCCCTCCACTTT

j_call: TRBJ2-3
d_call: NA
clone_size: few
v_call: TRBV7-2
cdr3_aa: CASTLGAGARQYF
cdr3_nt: TGTGCCAGCACCCTAGGGGCCGGTGCAAGGCAGTATTTT

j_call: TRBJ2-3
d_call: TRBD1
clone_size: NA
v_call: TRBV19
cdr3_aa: CASTTGRTSTDTQYF
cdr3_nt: TGTGCCAGTACGACAGGGAGAACTAGCACAGATACGCAGTATTTT

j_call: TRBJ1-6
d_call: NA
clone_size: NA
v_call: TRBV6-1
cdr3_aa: CASRQEDSSPLHF
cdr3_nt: TGTGCCAGCAGGCAGGAGGATAGCTCACCCCTCCACTTT